Below, one T cell receptor (beta chain) is given with its context. Its antigen is undetermined. Included in the TCR beta cDNA libraries were unique molecular identifiers. TCRdb redid the calling of the PCR reads with MiXCR, one entry per CDR3 protein. The data contain about 460,000 distinct CDR3 sequences, 40% to 55% of them singletons. This specimen belongs to a study of post-analysis software for immune sequencing data. Across the whole study: The patients showed relapsing-remitting, secondary progressive and progressive-relapsing multiple sclerosis courses. General observations from the study: Elevated frequency relative to controls characterized four or five TRBV segments in patients, TRBV5-6, TRBV5-1 and TRBV20-1 among them. Controls showed significantly higher normalized Chao1 diversity than did multiple sclerosis patients.

The germline V gene encodes CDR1 SGDLS and CDR2 YYNGEE. V lost 0 bases to trimming and J lost 0 bases, with 10 bases between them. The CDR3 has 16 amino acids. This chain connects TRBV9 to TRBJ2-1; no firm D call. This receptor was obtained from a girl between 5 and 17 years old with multiple sclerosis. Source material: blood. The CDR3 reads CASSVVIDSSYNEQFF. The CDR3 coding sequence is TGTGCCAGCAGCGTAGTTATAGATTCCTCCTACAATGAGCAGTTCTTC.